Presented here are 16 T cell receptor beta chains from one specimen sequenced in a study of glioma-infiltrating T cells. The iRepertoire nested amplicon-rescue multiplex PCR amplified TCR alpha and beta CDR3s from RNA. In TCRdb, the multiplex PCR reads were re-called with MiXCR into one record per CDR3 protein. Altogether around 10,000 distinct CDR3 sequences are present, 45% to 65% being singletons, with the ten largest covering 20% to 25%. Sequencing input: glioma tissue, nonneoplastic brain tissue, or PBMCs (not recorded which). Receptor source: a human donor with low-grade glioma or glioblastoma, undergoing nonglioma brain surgery, or in good health (not recorded which).

V gene TRBV28 combines with J gene TRBJ2-7, with a possible D match to TRBD2 (5 bases). This CDR3 has 15 amino acids. V was clipped by 5 bases and J by 4 bases, with 18 bases between them. Germline V CDR1 and CDR2: MDHEN, SYDVKM. CDR3 in DNA: TGTGCCAGCAGTCCTACAGAGGGCTTAGGTTACGAGCAGTACTTC. It is translated as CASSPTEGLGYEQYF.

J is TRBJ1-5 and V is TRBV20-1, with D possibly being TRBD1 (6 bases). Between the trimmed V and J ends, which lost 4 bases and 8 bases, there was a span of 18 bases. This CDR3 comprises 14 residues. From germline, CDR1 is DFQATT and CDR2 SNEGSKA (reference sequence). CDR3 sequence reads: CSATPQGPVEPQHF. The CDR3 bases are TGCAGTGCTACCCCACAGGGACCGGTGGAGCCCCAGCATTTT.

This clonotype came up many times. The chain has TRBV2 and TRBJ2-1, with 9 bases identical to TRBD2. This CDR3 is built from 17 residues. Germline V gene lookup returns CDR1 SNHLY and CDR2 FYNNEI. After removal of 1 base from V and 2 bases from J, the junction contained 6 bases not matched to a gene. The CDR3 DNA reads TGTGCCAGCAGTGAAGTTTCTAGCGGGGCCCCCTACAATGAGCAGTTCTTC. Protein sequence: CASSEVSSGAPYNEQFF.

With respect to this clonotype: Compared with germline, one end of the junction differs, possibly owing to a read error. The chain combines TRBV2 with TRBJ1-2, with TRBD1 as a possible D gene (5 bases). The length of the CDR3 is 14 residues. CDR1 SNHLY and CDR2 FYNNEI come from the germline V gene. The CDR3 nucleotides read TGTGCCAGCAGTGAATACACAGGCGCCTATGGCCACACCTTC. It specifies CASSEYTGAYGHTF.

This clonotype was found many times. The gene calls are TRBV29-1 and TRBJ1-1; D unclear. Germline values: CDR1 SQVTM, CDR2 ANQGSEA. CDR3 size: 13 residues. V lost 0 bases and J lost 7, with 12 bases in between. The CDR3 spells CSVEEGLEGEAFF. As DNA, the CDR3 is TGCAGCGTTGAAGAGGGTCTCGAAGGTGAAGCTTTCTTT.

In this sample, this clonotype turned up many times. The genes are TRBV5-6 and TRBJ2-1, with D tentatively TRBD2 (6 bases). CDR3 length: 16 residues. The V and J ends lost 3 bases and 3 bases respectively, with 16 bases between them. Germline CDR1 SGHDT, CDR2 YYEEEE. Here the CDR3 reads CASSYNGLANYNEQFF. CDR3 nucleotides: TGTGCCAGCAGCTATAATGGCCTAGCGAACTACAATGAGCAGTTCTTC.

The chain carries TRBV5-6 and TRBJ2-7, with a possible D match to TRBD2 (5 bases). The ends were cut back, 1 base at V and 11 bases at J, with 19 bases in the middle. Germline V lookup: CDR1 SGHDT, CDR2 YYEEEE. CDR3 size: 14 residues. The CDR3 loop is CASSLSSLYGKKYF. DNA for the CDR3: TGTGCCAGCAGCTTGTCTAGCCTTTACGGGAAGAAGTACTTC.

About this clonotype: A junction end diverges from the germline sequence, so it may reflect a read error. V and J are TRBV29-1 and TRBJ1-1; tentative D call: TRBD1 (6 bases). Germline V lookup: CDR1 SQVTM, CDR2 ANQGSEA. This CDR3 is built from 15 residues. The CDR3 region is CSVQGGGTMNTEAFF. The CDR3 DNA follows: TGCAGCGTTCAAGGGGGAGGGACCATGAACACTGAAGCTTTCTTC.

This clonotype was detected many times. J is TRBJ2-1 and V is TRBV5-1; no clear D gene. Trimming took 3 bases from V and 12 from J, leaving 7 bases between them. Looked up from germline, CDR1 is SGHRS and CDR2 is YFSETQ. The CDR3 has 10 residues. The CDR3 sequence is CASSYDSQFF. CDR3 in DNA: TGCGCCAGCAGCTACGACTCGCAGTTCTTC. The entire variable domain, with the rest obtained from reference TRBV5-1 and TRBJ2-1, is as follows: KAGVTQTPRYLIKTRGQQVTLSCSPISGHRSVSWYQQTPGQGLQFLFEYFSETQRNKGNFPGRFSGRQFSNSRSEMNVSTLELGDSALYLCASSYDSQFFGPGTRLTVL.

On this clonotype itself: Relative to the germline gene, one junction end is altered; a read error may explain this. The chain is built from TRBV2 and TRBJ2-3; D call uncertain. CDR1 is SNHLY, CDR2 FYNNEI, per germline. The CDR3 spans 16 residues. The CDR3 nucleotides are TGTGCCAGCAGTGAAGGGACCAGCGCTTACACAGTTACGCAGTATTTT. It is translated as CASSEGTSAYTVTQYF.

The DNA of the CDR3 is TGCAGTGCTACTCCTCCGGCGTCGGACGGTAAGTACGAGCAGTACTTC. It yields the protein CSATPPASDGKYEQYF. This sequence joins TRBV20-1 and TRBJ2-7; no clear D. Germline CDR1 reads DFQATT; CDR2 reads SNEGSKA (reference sequence). CDR3 length equals 16 residues. V was pared by 4 bases and J by 4 bases, with 23 bases between.

This clonotype was counted once. The chain joins TRBV14 to TRBJ1-1, with D hard to call. Germline values: CDR1 SGHDN, CDR2 FVKESK. The CDR3 totals 13 residues. V dropped 5 bases and J dropped 3 bases, with 10 bases sitting between them. For the CDR3, the DNA is TGTGCCAGCAGCGCCCGAGGACACACTGAAGCTTTCTTT. Residues: CASSARGHTEAFF.

This chain joins TRBV3-1 and TRBJ2-3, with D possibly being TRBD1 (6 bases). Per germline, CDR1 LGHDT and CDR2 YNNKEL (reference sequence). The CDR3 spans 14 residues. Trimming removed 7 bases from V and 6 bases from J, with 17 bases in between. The CDR3 loop is CASTHQGSQDTQYF. In DNA form, the CDR3 reads TGTGCCAGCACCCATCAGGGGTCCCAGGATACGCAGTATTTT.

The V and J genes are TRBV2 and TRBJ2-7; D gene ambiguous. Germline V gives CDR1 SNHLY, CDR2 FYNNEI. The CDR3 extends over 11 amino acids. V shed 9 bases and J shed 3 bases, with 9 bases lying between them. The CDR3 coding sequence is TGTGCCAGAGGGAATTACTACGAGCAGTACTTC. Protein: CARGNYYEQYF. Full variable domain (missing parts from reference TRBV2 and TRBJ2-7): EPEVTQTPSHQVTQMGQEVILRCVPISNHLYFYWYRQILGQKVEFLVSFYNNEISEKSEIFDDQFSVERPDGSNFTLKIRSTKLEDSAMYFCARGNYYEQYFGPGTRLTVT.

This rearrangement joins TRBV6-6 to TRBJ2-7; D possibly corresponds to TRBD1 (6 bases). The germline V gene encodes CDR1 MNHNY and CDR2 SVGAGI (reference sequence). This CDR3 has 15 residues. V dropped 2 bases and J dropped 1 base, with 12 bases sitting between them. The CDR3 protein is CASSYPDSRSYEQYF. The CDR3 region has the DNA TGTGCCAGCAGTTACCCGGACAGCCGGTCCTACGAGCAGTACTTC.

With respect to this clonotype: Because it lacks the conserved phenylalanine or tryptophan at the end, this CDR3 is likely a read error. The chain combines TRBV15 with TRBJ2-3, with TRBD1 matching 10 bases. Germline values: CDR1 LNHNV, CDR2 YYDKDF (reference sequence). The CDR3 totals 15 residues. The CDR3 spells CATSSGQGDTVTQYL. CDR3 nucleotide sequence: TGTGCCACCAGCAGTGGACAGGGGGACACAGTTACGCAGTATTTA.